This T cell receptor (beta chain) was recorded in a study of blood T cell repertoires in COVID-19. Study-level background: Some COVID-19 samples were acute and others convalescent; all came from the United States, Italy and Spain. PBMCs, B-cell-depleted T cells, or T cells provided the cDNA or gDNA that made up the material.

V lost 0 bases to trimming and J lost 7 bases, with 7 bases between them. The CDR3 contains 12 residues. Looked up from germline, CDR1 is ENHRY and CDR2 is SYGVKD. In the original workflow: Cell counts per sample came from amplifying reference gene primers. Repertoires were generated with immunoSEQ multiplex PCR, while TCRdb's copy carries only in-frame clones and drops some. That table is the source of V, J and clone size, and D and trimming were worked out from the DNA. The table records around 100,000 clones, roughly 85% of them present only once. This clone was seen once. The rearrangement links TRBV10-3 to TRBJ2-7, with D tentatively TRBD2 (5 bases). Sequencing used peripheral blood. This clonotype was obtained from a middle-aged man with acute or convalescent COVID-19. CDR3 sequence (DNA): TGTGCCATCAGTGAGTCGAGGAGGGAGCAGTACTTC. This encodes CAISESRREQYF.